This T cell receptor (beta chain) was captured by sequencing in a study of blood T cell repertoires in COVID-19. Turning to the study itself: Collection of acute and convalescent COVID-19 samples took place in the United States, Italy and Spain. T cells, B-cell-depleted T cells, or PBMCs provided the cDNA or gDNA that served as material.

The authors' processing: The authors estimated nucleated cell counts from reference gene primer amplification. The protocol was immunoSEQ multiplex PCR, while the TCRdb copy is restricted to in-frame clones and leaves out a portion. The V and J calls and clone size come from that table; D and trimming were worked out from the DNA. The table has about 140,000 clones, 70% to 90% seen once. The CDR3 loop spans 13 amino acids. Germline values: CDR1 SGHRS, CDR2 YFSETQ. V was trimmed by 6 bases and J by 2 bases, leaving 11 bases between them. Material for sequencing was peripheral blood. The rearrangement joins TRBV5-1 to TRBJ2-5; unclear D gene. The receptor was derived from a woman older than 75 with acute or convalescent COVID-19. In nucleotides, the CDR3 is TGCGCCAGCACCACGGGTTTACAAGAGACCCAGTACTTC. This sequence encodes CASTTGLQETQYF.